This T cell receptor beta chain was profiled in a study of T cells after yellow fever vaccination. Trimming stripped 10 bases from V and 5 bases from J, with 14 bases between. Germline V CDR1 and CDR2: SNHLY, FYNNEI. The CDR3 runs to 12 residues. Generation of TCR cDNA used 5'RACE template switching (which added a universal primer site and UMIs). MiXCR was run by TCRdb on the 5' RACE reads, yielding one entry per CDR3 protein. The sample holds about 300,000 distinct CDR3 sequences, around 9.3% seen once. This clonotype was seen more than once but under ten times. Its antigen is currently unknown. Study-wide results and limits: Most clones from primary vaccination resurfaced after the booster (96% CD4, around 89% CD8). A weaker but faster secondary response was observed, peaking on day 5 versus 15. Abundant contaminating clonotypes from the bulk population could appear in FACS-sorted repertoires.

The sequences come from CD4+ T cells sorted from PBMCs, collected 5 days after the yellow fever booster vaccination. The genes are TRBV2 and TRBJ1-1, with a tentative D call TRBD1 (5 bases). This TCR came from a man aged 18 to 29 who received the YFV17D yellow fever vaccine. The CDR3 bases are TGTGCCATCCTACGGCAGGGAACTGAAGCTTTCTTT. Amino acid sequence: CAILRQGTEAFF.